What follows describes a single TCR beta chain. What it recognizes is unknown. The sample is drawn from a study of shared clonotypes between healthy human individuals. Notes on the study in general: Four donors shared about 5% of their naive CD4 clonotypes.

The J segment lost 6 bases and the V segment lost 10 bases, leaving 11 bases of the junction unmatched. The germline gives CDR1 MDHEN, CDR2 SYDVKM. CDR3 size: 15 residues. Clones were read by immunoSEQ multiplex PCR, and TCRdb kept only the in-frame ones, dropping some. The data show approximately 1.5 million clones, approximately 98% seen once. This rearrangement joins TRBV28 to TRBJ2-2, with 10 bases fitting TRBD1. The source of this sequence is a man aged 30 to 39 in good health. The sample was naive CD4+ T cells sorted from blood. Subset of the sample: CD45RA+ positively selected. In DNA form, the CDR3 reads TGTGCCACGGGACAGGGGATTCGTATCGCCGGGGAGCTGTTTTTT. Protein sequence: CATGQGIRIAGELFF.